Listed here are 32 T cell receptor beta chains from one sample, sequenced in a study of T cells in Graves' hyperthyroidism and ophthalmopathy. RNA transcripts served as the template for amplifying TCR beta CDR3 regions. When the TCR CDR3 underwent first-round RT-PCR, the HTBI primer set was used. Using its own MiXCR run on the multiplex PCR reads, TCRdb lists one record per CDR3 protein. The sample shows around 580,000 distinct CDR3 sequences, just over 45% of them seen only once. Source material: peripheral blood or thyroid tissue (not recorded which). The receptors were sampled from a woman aged 18-35 years with Graves' hyperthyroidism.

This clonotype appeared many times. As DNA, the CDR3 is TGCAGTGCTAGAGAGCCCCGGATAGACAGACTCCCTGAAGCTTTCTTT. It yields the protein CSAREPRIDRLPEAFF. The chain is built from TRBV20-1 and TRBJ1-1, with D tentatively TRBD1 (5 bases). Germline V lookup: CDR1 DFQATT, CDR2 SNEGSKA (reference sequence). V was cut by 0 bases and J by 6 bases, with 20 bases left in between. The CDR3 is 16 residues long.

This clonotype occurred many times. V and J are TRBV2 and TRBJ2-7; D call uncertain. The CDR3 is made up of 15 amino acids. The V end lost 6 bases, the J end lost 5 bases, and 20 bases lay between the germline ends. From germline, CDR1 is SNHLY and CDR2 FYNNEI. CDR3: CASSVDTPPVDEQYF. CDR3 in DNA: TGTGCCAGCAGCGTTGACACACCCCCGGTCGACGAGCAGTACTTC.

This clonotype came up many times. The V call is TRBV24-1, the J call TRBJ2-7; possible D gene TRBD2, 6 bases. The CDR3 runs to 16 residues. Germline CDR1 reads KGHDR; CDR2 reads SFDVKD. Between the trimmed V and J ends, which lost 1 base and 4 bases, there was a span of 16 bases. Here the CDR3 DNA reads TGTGCCACCAGTGATTTCAATGCGGAGGGTGATTACGAGCAGTACTTC. Its translation is CATSDFNAEGDYEQYF.

Regarding this clonotype: A much larger clone is a single base away; this may be a read error. The gene calls are TRBV7-2 and TRBJ1-1; no definite D call. This CDR3 has 14 residues. The V end was cut by 5 bases, the J end by 1 base, with 11 bases between. Germline CDR1 and CDR2: SGHTA and FQGNSA. Here the CDR3 DNA reads TGTGCCAGCAGCCACTCTCCAGGGAACACTGAAGCTTTCTTT. Its protein is CASSHSPGNTEAFF.

This clonotype was counted at least ten times. The V and J genes are TRBV9 and TRBJ1-1; D gene unclear. Trimming took off 0 bases at V and 1 base at J, with 7 bases between the two ends. The CDR3 is made up of 14 amino acids. In germline, CDR1 is SGDLS, CDR2 YYNGEE. The CDR3 sequence is CASSVGGSNTEAFF. In nucleotides, the CDR3 is TGTGCCAGCAGCGTAGGGGGATCGAACACTGAAGCTTTCTTT. The variable domain in full, with the rest retrieved from reference TRBV9 and TRBJ1-1, is DSGVTQTPKHLITATGQRVTLRCSPRSGDLSVYWYQQSLDQGLQFLIQYYNGEERAKGNILERFSAQQFPDLHSELNLSSLELGDSALYFCASSVGGSNTEAFFGQGTRLTVV.

The gene calls are TRBV29-1 and TRBJ1-1, with D unresolved. Trimming pared 6 bases from V and 0 bases from J, leaving 11 bases between. Germline V gives CDR1 SQVTM, CDR2 ANQGSEA. The CDR3 extends over 13 amino acids. The CDR3, as DNA: TGCAGCGTAGCTATGGGGATGAACACTGAAGCTTTCTTT. Amino acid sequence: CSVAMGMNTEAFF. Full variable domain (outside the CDR3, taken from reference TRBV29-1 and TRBJ1-1): SAVISQKPSRDICQRGTSLTIQCQVDSQVTMMFWYRQQPGQSLTLIATANQGSEATYESGFVIDKFPISRPNLTFSTLTVSNMSPEDSSIYLCSVAMGMNTEAFFGQGTRLTVV.

This clonotype occurred a few times. The J gene is TRBJ1-5, the V gene TRBV12-3 or TRBV12-4; perhaps TRBD1 as D (5 bases). The V gene lost 5 bases and the J gene lost 4 bases, with 15 bases spanning the gap. The CDR3 covers 15 residues. This chain's CDR3 is CASSGGPGRNQPQHF. CDR3 DNA: TGTGCCAGCAGTGGGGGACCCGGCCGAAATCAGCCCCAGCATTTT.

This clonotype was seen many times. V usage is TRBV20-1 and J usage is TRBJ2-7; D may correspond to TRBD1 or TRBD2 (5 bases each). The CDR3 spans 16 residues. Germline CDR1 reads DFQATT; CDR2 reads SNEGSKA (reference sequence). Trimming removed 5 bases at V and 0 bases at J, with 20 bases between. The CDR3 here is CSASTGTAYNSYEQYF. Written as DNA, the CDR3 is TGCAGTGCTTCTACCGGGACGGCCTATAACTCCTACGAGCAGTACTTC.

The chain recombines TRBV7-8 with TRBJ1-1; D is uncertain. This CDR3 contains 15 residues. Trimming took 1 base from V and 7 from J, leaving 16 bases between them. Germline V gene sequence: CDR1 SGHVS, CDR2 FQNEAQ. In nucleotides, the CDR3 is TGTGCCAGCAGCTTAGGTCGCGGTCGGACTAATGAAGCTTTCTTT. It yields the protein CASSLGRGRTNEAFF.

This sequence joins TRBV20-1 and TRBJ2-1, with D tentatively TRBD2 (6 bases). Looked up from germline, CDR1 is DFQATT and CDR2 is SNEGSKA (reference sequence). The CDR3 is made up of 14 amino acids. V lost 3 bases to trimming and J lost 6 bases, with 15 bases between them. CDR3 coding DNA: TGCAGTGCTAGCTCTGCGACTAGATTCAATGAGCAGTTCTTC. It is translated as CSASSATRFNEQFF.

In its sample, this clonotype was seen many times. This chain's CDR3 is CSAEPNRLAAFGEQYF. CDR3 DNA sequence: TGCAGTGCCGAACCGAATAGACTAGCGGCCTTTGGCGAGCAGTACTTC. The chain is built from TRBV20-1 and TRBJ2-7; 9 bases are a match to TRBD2. Trimming took 6 bases from V and 6 from J; bases not matched to a gene: 18. Germline CDR1 is DFQATT and CDR2 is SNEGSKA (reference sequence). The CDR3 runs 16 residues.

The chain couples TRBV18 to TRBJ1-1; D is ambiguous. V was cut by 6 bases and J by 3 bases, with 17 bases left in between. From germline, CDR1 is KGHSH and CDR2 LQKENI. CDR3 size: 15 residues. CDR3 coding DNA: TGTGCCAGCTCCCGGAGAGTGGGTGCGGACACTGAAGCTTTCTTT. It is translated as CASSRRVGADTEAFF.

The sample holds many counts of this clonotype. The gene calls are TRBV6-5 and TRBJ2-7; 9 bases align to TRBD2. The CDR3 runs 13 residues. V lost 9 bases, J lost 6 bases, and 9 bases stayed unmatched. The V gene's germline CDR1 is MNHEY and CDR2 SVGAGI. The CDR3 loop reads CASSGLAGVEQYF. For the CDR3, the DNA is TGTGCCAGTTCAGGATTAGCGGGAGTCGAGCAGTACTTC.

This clonotype was seen at least ten times. This chain links TRBV24-1 with TRBJ1-2; weak D call: TRBD1 (5 bases). The CDR3 length is 12 residues. Germline lookup yields CDR1 KGHDR and CDR2 SFDVKD. Trimming cost V 4 bases and J 8 bases, with 10 bases left between them. The CDR3 is CATSDREYGYTF. As DNA, the CDR3 is TGTGCCACCAGTGACAGGGAATACGGCTACACCTTC.

This clonotype showed up many times. The rearrangement uses TRBV2 and TRBJ2-3; no reliable D call. Trimming cost V 5 bases and J 6 bases, with 6 bases left between them. Germline V CDR1 and CDR2: SNHLY, FYNNEI. This CDR3 is built from 11 residues. The CDR3 nucleotides are TGTGCCAGCAGTAGCTTGGATACGCAGTATTTT. Residues: CASSSLDTQYF.

The chain links TRBV7-2 to TRBJ1-2, with 8 positions matching TRBD1. V dropped 3 bases and J dropped 4; count of bases not matched to a gene: 7. The CDR3 loop spans 15 amino acids. CDR1 is SGHTA, CDR2 FQGNSA, per germline. The CDR3 sequence: CASSLADREGYGYTF. The CDR3 region has the DNA TGTGCCAGCAGCTTGGCGGACAGGGAGGGCTATGGCTACACCTTC.

About this clonotype: Compared with germline, one end of the junction differs, possibly owing to a read error. V gene TRBV2 combines with J gene TRBJ2-5; D unresolved. The CDR3 loop spans 12 amino acids. Germline-derived CDR1 and CDR2 are SNHLY and FYNNEI. The CDR3 coding sequence is TGTGCCAGCAGTGAACCGGGTGAGGCCCAGAACTTC. It encodes CASSEPGEAQNF.

In this sample, this clonotype turned up many times. The rearrangement links TRBV6-1 to TRBJ2-7; D possibly corresponds to TRBD1 (6 bases). This CDR3 region has 14 residues. V shed 2 bases and J shed 6 bases, with 14 bases lying between them. Germline-derived CDR1 and CDR2 are MNHNS and SASEGT. The CDR3 DNA reads as TGTGCCAGCAGTGAAATATACAGGGTTGGCGAGCAGTACTTC. Its translation: CASSEIYRVGEQYF.

This clonotype was seen many times. This rearrangement joins TRBV24-1 to TRBJ1-2; D is possibly TRBD1 (5 bases). V was cut by 2 bases and J by 1 base, with 16 bases left in between. Per germline, CDR1 KGHDR and CDR2 SFDVKD. This CDR3 has 17 amino acids. CDR3: CATSDSHKRGSNYGYTF. CDR3 in DNA: TGTGCCACCAGTGATTCCCATAAGAGGGGCAGTAACTATGGCTACACCTTC.

This clonotype was counted between two and nine times. The CDR3 carries no conserved terminal phenylalanine or tryptophan, so it likely arises from a read error. The DNA is omitted, as the CDR3 cannot be located on it reliably, and the CDR3 follows TCRdb's listing. This chain joins TRBV7-8 and TRBJ1-6. The CDR3 length is 8 residues, termini included. Germline assignment: CDR1 SGHVS and CDR2 FQNEAQ. CDR3 amino acids: CASSLAPT.

This clonotype has ten or more counts. The chain has TRBV10-3 and TRBJ1-2; 7 nucleotides line up with TRBD1. With 11 bases clipped from V and 2 bases from J, the junction kept 14 bases outside the gene matches. Germline values: CDR1 ENHRY, CDR2 SYGVKD. This CDR3 has 15 amino acids. The CDR3 nucleotides read TGTGCCGTTCGACAATCGCCGACAGGGAACTATGGCTACACCTTC. It is translated as CAVRQSPTGNYGYTF.

The sample holds many counts of this clonotype. The chain links TRBV10-3 to TRBJ2-7, with D uncertain. CDR3 size: 14 residues. V gave up 0 bases and J gave up 2 bases, with 8 bases separating them. CDR1 and CDR2 (germline): ENHRY, SYGVKD. The CDR3 loop reads CAISESAGTYEQYF. The CDR3 DNA sequence: TGTGCCATCAGTGAGTCAGCAGGAACCTACGAGCAGTACTTC.

This clonotype was seen repeatedly, ten times or more. The chain links TRBV14 to TRBJ2-5; 7 positions agree with TRBD1. Trimming cost V 5 bases and J 5 bases; bases outside gene matches: 14. Germline assignment: CDR1 SGHDN and CDR2 FVKESK. CDR3 length: 16 residues. This CDR3 is CASSSRQGHFMETQYF. CDR3 coding DNA: TGTGCCAGCAGCTCCCGACAGGGACACTTCATGGAGACCCAGTACTTC.

V and J are TRBV15 and TRBJ1-5; TRBD1 might be the D (5 bases). The V and J ends lost 3 bases and 2 bases respectively, with 14 bases between them. Germline V gene lookup returns CDR1 LNHNV and CDR2 YYDKDF (reference sequence). The CDR3 has 16 amino acids. In DNA, the CDR3 is TGTGCCACCAGCAGTCCTCAGGGTAGGGGCAATCAGCCCCAGCATTTT. Translated, it gives CATSSPQGRGNQPQHF.

This clonotype occurred a few times. This chain links TRBV4-1 with TRBJ1-4; perhaps TRBD1 as D (5 bases). This CDR3 is 16 amino acids long. The germline gives CDR1 MGHRA, CDR2 YSYEKL. The V gene lost 3 bases and the J gene lost 8 bases, with 19 bases spanning the gap. DNA of the CDR3: TGCGCCAGCAGCCAGGGACTACGCTCCGCAAACGAAAAACTGTTTTTT. Protein product: CASSQGLRSANEKLFF.

V gene TRBV24-1 combines with J gene TRBJ2-5, with 7 bases matching TRBD2. CDR3 length: 16 residues. Per germline, CDR1 KGHDR and CDR2 SFDVKD. Trimming took 3 bases from V and 2 from J; bases not matched to a gene: 8. Here the CDR3 reads CATSDRAGSVQETQYF. The CDR3, as DNA: TGTGCCACCAGTGATAGAGCGGGGAGCGTACAAGAGACCCAGTACTTC.

In this sample, this clonotype turned up many times. This rearrangement joins TRBV24-1 to TRBJ2-2; TRBD1 matches 9 bases. The CDR3 loop spans 17 amino acids. CDR1 is KGHDR and CDR2 is SFDVKD in the germline V gene. V shed 5 bases and J 6 bases; nucleotides not matched to a gene: 12. The CDR3 DNA reads as TGTGCCACCAGTGCCCAAACGCCGGACAGGGGCGCCGGGGAGCTGTTTTTT. Protein: CATSAQTPDRGAGELFF.

Worth noting for this clonotype: This may arise from a read error, as a much more abundant clone is one base away. The chain links TRBV7-2 to TRBJ2-2; D is ambiguous. Germline V gene lookup returns CDR1 SGHTA and CDR2 FQGNSA. Deletions cut 3 bases from V and 3 bases from J, with 5 bases between. There are 13 residues in the CDR3. This chain's CDR3 is CASSFMDTGELFF. CDR3 sequence (DNA): TGTGCCAGCAGCTTTATGGACACCGGGGAGCTGTTTTTT.

The chain joins TRBV24-1 to TRBJ2-1; D is unresolved. The J call may be incorrect, as the DNA end agrees better with TRBJ2-7. The CDR3 spans 12 residues. Germline-derived CDR1 and CDR2 are KGHDR and SFDVKD. As DNA, the CDR3 is TGTGCCACCAGTGAACCCTACAATGAGCAGTACTTC. Translated, it gives CATSEPYNEQYF.

This clonotype was found a few times. The genes are TRBV2 and TRBJ2-7; maybe TRBD1 (8 bases). The V end lost 8 bases, the J end lost 6 bases, and 17 bases lay between the germline ends. Germline-derived CDR1 and CDR2 are SNHLY and FYNNEI. The CDR3 is 13 amino acids. The CDR3 bases are TGTGCCAGCTCCGGACAGGGAGGGTCCGAGCAGTACTTC. This gives the protein CASSGQGGSEQYF.

This clonotype was observed a handful of times. The V and J genes are TRBV7-6 and TRBJ2-3; D remains unclear. Germline loops: CDR1 SGHVS, CDR2 FNYEAQ. V dropped 5 bases and J dropped 5 bases, with 11 bases sitting between them. The CDR3 length is 13 residues. Written as DNA, the CDR3 is TGTGCCAGCAGCCCCCGGGCGGAAGATACGCAGTATTTT. This codes for CASSPRAEDTQYF.

There are many counts of this clonotype. The V gene is TRBV5-8, the J gene TRBJ1-1; no firm D call. The germline V gene encodes CDR1 SGHTS and CDR2 YDEGEE. The CDR3 has 14 residues. Trimming shortened V by 4 bases and J by 3 bases, and 13 bases separated the two germline ends. The CDR3 DNA reads as TGTGCCAGCAGCCGAGGAGGGCACGACACTGAAGCTTTCTTT. Translating it yields CASSRGGHDTEAFF.